These T cell receptor beta chains were read from a single sample in a study of CD8 T cells in Susac syndrome. TCRdb reprocessed the immunoSEQ multiplex PCR reads via MiXCR and lists one record per CDR3 protein. The sample holds 27,000 or so distinct CDR3 sequences, around 94% seen once. The material sequenced was CD8+ T cells from PBMCs. Every receptor here comes from a human donor in good health. Both conserved end residues are part of each CDR3. D genes are given only for firm matches. The size field is filled for only some rows; it gives once, few, many or a size class.

j_call,v_call,d_call,clone_size,cdr3_nt,cdr3_aa
TRBJ1-5,TRBV5-1,-,-,TGCGCCAGCAGCCCGGGGGGGGACAATCAGCCCCAGCATTTT,CASSPGGDNQPQHF
TRBJ1-5,TRBV6-6,-,-,TGTGCCAGCAGTTACGGGGGTGGGGTGAATCAGCCCCAGCATTTT,CASSYGGGVNQPQHF
TRBJ2-7,TRBV27,-,-,TGTGCCAGCAGTTCCCGTCTGGGCTCCTACGAGCAGTACTTC,CASSSRLGSYEQYF
TRBJ2-3,TRBV7-2,-,once,TGTGCCAGCCGGGACTTCACATATACGCAGTATTTT,CASRDFTYTQYF
TRBJ2-1,TRBV4-3,TRBD2,-,TGCGCCAGCAGCCCTGGGACTAGCGGGGGGACCTACAATGAGCAGTTCTTC,CASSPGTSGGTYNEQFF
TRBJ2-7,TRBV9,TRBD1,-,TGTGCCAGCAGCGGGACCGGGACAGAGGACGAGCAGTACTTC,CASSGTGTEDEQYF
TRBJ1-2,TRBV12-3/TRBV12-4,-,-,TGTGCCAGCAGCCTCGGGGACAACTATGGCTACACCTTC,CASSLGDNYGYTF
TRBJ2-3,TRBV19,TRBD1,-,TGTGCCACCGTGGACAGGGGGCTAAAAGATACGCAGTATTTT,CATVDRGLKDTQYF
TRBJ1-2,TRBV14,-,-,TGTGCCAGCAGCCAAGAATCAGGGTATTTCGGCTACACCTTC,CASSQESGYFGYTF
TRBJ2-1,TRBV7-9,-,-,TGTGCCAGCAGCTTTGGGGGTGCTCCGTACAATGAGCAGTTCTTC,CASSFGGAPYNEQFF
TRBJ2-2,TRBV9,TRBD1,-,TGTGCCAGCAGCGTAGGACAGGGTCGTAACACCGGGGAGCTGTTTTTT,CASSVGQGRNTGELFF
TRBJ2-7,TRBV28,TRBD1,-,TGTGCCAGCAGAGACCGGGACAGGGTAACCTACGAGCAGTACTTC,CASRDRDRVTYEQYF
TRBJ2-1,TRBV20-1,-,-,TGCAGTGTAAGAGGTAGGGTGGGCAATGAGCAGTTCTTC,CSVRGRVGNEQFF
TRBJ1-1,TRBV20-1,TRBD1,-,TGCAGCTGTGACAGGGGAGGAGCGAACACTGAAGCTTTCTTT,CSCDRGGANTEAFF
TRBJ2-2,TRBV6-2/TRBV6-3,TRBD2,-,TGTGCCAGCAGTTACCTAACTAGCGGGGGCGCGAACACCGGGGAGCTGTTTTTT,CASSYLTSGGANTGELFF
TRBJ1-6,TRBV27,-,-,TGTGCCAGCAGTTTATCGGGCCGGACCCAGATGCCCCTCCACTTT,CASSLSGRTQMPLHF
TRBJ2-7,TRBV6-2/TRBV6-3,-,few,TGTGCCAGCAGTTACGAGGGACCTTCGGTAGACGAGCAGTACTTC,CASSYEGPSVDEQYF
TRBJ1-2,TRBV6-2/TRBV6-3,TRBD1,-,TGTGCCAGCAGTTACTCCTCGGGACAGTCAGGCGGCTACACCTTC,CASSYSSGQSGGYTF
TRBJ2-1,TRBV14,TRBD1,-,TGTGCCAGCAGCCCCGGGACAGGGGAATTCAATGAGCAGTTCTTC,CASSPGTGEFNEQFF
TRBJ2-7,TRBV7-9,-,-,TGTGCCAGCATGGAGGATATCTCCTACGAGCAGTACTTC,CASMEDISYEQYF
TRBJ1-5,TRBV14,-,-,TGTGCCAGCAGCCAAGGGGACGATCAGCCCCAGCATTTT,CASSQGDDQPQHF
TRBJ2-7,TRBV20-1,TRBD2,-,TGCAGTGCTAGAGATCCAAAGAGAACTAGCGGGGCCTACGAGCAGTACTTC,CSARDPKRTSGAYEQYF
TRBJ1-6,TRBV2,-,-,TGTGCCAGCAGGGTGACAGGAGCTAATAATTCACCCCTCCACTTT,CASRVTGANNSPLHF
TRBJ2-7,TRBV5-5,-,-,TGTGCCAGCAGCCCTGGGTGGGGAGGCACCTACGAGCAGTACTTC,CASSPGWGGTYEQYF
TRBJ2-7,TRBV29-1,TRBD2,-,TGCAGCGTTGAAAGCCCCCAGGGAGGGCTCGAGCAGTACTTC,CSVESPQGGLEQYF